These T cell receptor beta chains were read from a single sample in a study of shared clonotypes between healthy human individuals. Produced via immunoSEQ multiplex PCR; TCRdb's table is partial and in-frame only. The data hold around 300,000 clones, with around 87% observed a single time. The specimen sequenced was memory CD8+ T cells sorted from blood. The receptors were gathered from a man between 18 and 35 years old in good health. Both conserved end residues are part of each CDR3. A D gene is named only where the DNA matches it firmly. Size tells how often a clone was seen (once, few, many) or the class of an expanded clone, and some rows leave it out.

J | V | size | length | D | CDR3 | DNA
TRBJ2-1 | TRBV4-3 | NA | 14 | NA | CASSPGIASNEQFF | TGCGCCAGCAGCCCAGGAATAGCCTCAAATGAGCAGTTCTTC
TRBJ2-2 | TRBV11-2 | NA | 15 | NA | CASSLVGKFTGELFF | TGTGCCAGCAGCTTAGTCGGCAAATTCACCGGGGAGCTGTTTTTT
TRBJ1-3 | TRBV28 | once | 11 | NA | CASSFSNTIYF | TGTGCCAGCAGTTTTAGTAACACCATATATTTT
TRBJ2-5 | TRBV7-9 | NA | 13 | NA | CASSQQGWETQYF | TGTGCCAGCAGCCAGCAAGGATGGGAGACCCAGTACTTC
TRBJ2-7 | TRBV7-9 | once | 17 | NA | CASSPQLGPNGPYEQYF | TGTGCCAGCAGCCCCCAGTTGGGCCCGAACGGGCCCTACGAGCAGTACTTC
TRBJ2-1 | TRBV9 | NA | 15 | TRBD2 | CASSVTTSGLNEQFF | TGTGCCAGCAGCGTAACTACTAGCGGGCTCAATGAGCAGTTCTTC
TRBJ2-7 | TRBV6-5 | many | 15 | TRBD1 | CASSMDRGSLYEQYF | TGTGCCAGCAGCATGGACAGGGGATCCTTGTACGAGCAGTACTTC
TRBJ2-7 | TRBV10-3 | NA | 16 | NA | CASSGLPGVSSYEQYF | TGTGCCAGCAGTGGTTTACCAGGAGTTAGCTCCTACGAGCAGTACTTC
TRBJ1-4 | TRBV10-1 | NA | 15 | NA | CASRCWGAANEKLFF | TGCGCCAGCAGATGTTGGGGGGCTGCTAATGAAAAACTGTTTTTT
TRBJ2-3 | TRBV10-1 | NA | 12 | NA | CASIPDCHTQYF | TGCGCCAGCATCCCGGACTGCCATACGCAGTATTTT
TRBJ2-7 | TRBV19 | NA | 15 | NA | CASKRRDSTSYEQYF | TGTGCCAGTAAACGCCGGGACTCCACATCCTACGAGCAGTACTTC
TRBJ1-6 | TRBV4-1 | NA | 16 | NA | CASSADRLFDNSPLHF | TGCGCCAGCAGCGCCGACAGGCTGTTCGATAATTCACCCCTCCACTTT